These T cell receptor beta chains were read from a single sample in a study of yellow fever vaccine responses in identical twins. MiXCR, run by TCRdb on the RT-PCR reads, gives a single entry per CDR3 protein. Of tens of thousands of distinct CDR3 sequences listed, around four fifths are singletons. The source was T cells from blood (PBMCs), unsorted or a sorted subset (not recorded which), collected before or after yellow fever vaccination (not recorded which). Receptors were obtained from a woman under 30 who received the yellow fever vaccine. CDR3s include the opening cysteine and the closing phenylalanine or tryptophan. D genes are given only for firm matches. The size of a clone is reported for some rows only, either as once, few or many, or as a class for expanded clones.

CDR3 protein | CDR3 DNA | CDR3 length | clone size | J gene | D gene | V gene
CASTDNSYEQYF | TGTGCCAGCACCGACAACTCCTACGAGCAGTACTTC | 12 | NA | TRBJ2-7 | NA | TRBV13
CASSHNRELNTEAFF | TGTGCCAGCTCCCACAACAGGGAGTTGAACACTGAAGCTTTCTTT | 15 | NA | TRBJ1-1 | NA | TRBV4-2
CASTLTGPGTQYF | TGTGCCAGCACCCTCACAGGGCCTGGTACGCAGTATTTT | 13 | NA | TRBJ2-3 | NA | TRBV28
CASSNQGLAKNIQYF | TGTGCCAGCAGCAATCAGGGCCTAGCCAAAAACATTCAGTACTTC | 15 | NA | TRBJ2-4 | NA | TRBV11-1
CASSPSGGIYNEQFF | TGTGCCAGCAGCCCTAGCGGGGGAATATACAATGAGCAGTTCTTC | 15 | NA | TRBJ2-1 | TRBD2 | TRBV16
CATSSPLGGDTGELFF | TGTGCCACCAGCAGCCCCCTCGGTGGGGACACCGGGGAGCTGTTTTTT | 16 | few | TRBJ2-2 | NA | TRBV15
CASSYSRVHANTGELFF | TGTGCCAGCAGTTACAGCCGCGTTCACGCGAACACCGGGGAGCTGTTTTTT | 17 | NA | TRBJ2-2 | NA | TRBV6-2/TRBV6-3
CASSQDSNWGTEAFF | TGCGCCAGCAGCCAAGATTCCAACTGGGGTACTGAAGCTTTCTTT | 15 | few | TRBJ1-1 | NA | TRBV4-1
CSARDSGRANNEQFF | TGCAGTGCTAGAGATAGCGGGAGGGCCAACAATGAGCAGTTCTTC | 15 | once | TRBJ2-1 | TRBD2 | TRBV20-1
CASSKGQLTDTQYF | TGTGCCAGTAGTAAAGGACAGCTCACAGATACGCAGTATTTT | 14 | NA | TRBJ2-3 | NA | TRBV19
CASSLEPADPNTEAFF | TGTGCCAGCAGCTTAGAGCCGGCGGACCCGAACACTGAAGCTTTCTTT | 16 | few | TRBJ1-1 | NA | TRBV11-1
CSAWRTSTDTQYF | TGCAGTGCCTGGAGAACCAGCACAGATACGCAGTATTTT | 13 | NA | TRBJ2-3 | NA | TRBV20-1
CASSRGGQGRNYGYTF | TGCGCCAGCAGTCGGGGGGGACAGGGACGAAACTATGGCTACACCTTC | 16 | few | TRBJ1-2 | TRBD1 | TRBV23-1
CASSDGSGGTDTQYF | TGTGCCAGCAGTGACGGTTCGGGTGGCACAGATACGCAGTATTTT | 15 | NA | TRBJ2-3 | NA | TRBV6-4
CASSRTNRQPQHF | TGTGCCAGCAGCAGGACGAACCGTCAGCCCCAGCATTTT | 13 | NA | TRBJ1-5 | NA | TRBV7-6
CASSKSRPYPYNEQFF | TGTGCCAGTAGCAAGAGCAGGCCCTATCCCTACAATGAGCAGTTCTTC | 16 | NA | TRBJ2-1 | NA | TRBV19
CASSLAPGTSTLTDEQFF | TGTGCCAGCAGCTTAGCCCCCGGGACTAGCACCCTTACAGATGAGCAGTTCTTC | 18 | NA | TRBJ2-1 | TRBD2 | TRBV7-6
CASSLAGDHWPPLHF | TGTGCCAGCAGTTTGGCTGGGGATCATTGGCCACCCCTCCACTTT | 15 | once | TRBJ1-6 | NA | TRBV28
CSVEGPRNEQFF | TGCAGCGTTGAAGGGCCACGCAATGAGCAGTTCTTC | 12 | NA | TRBJ2-1 | NA | TRBV29-1
CATSDSGPGRYTQYF | TGTGCCACCAGTGATTCCGGGCCCGGACGATATACGCAGTATTTT | 15 | NA | TRBJ2-3 | NA | TRBV24-1
CASVLGTQGTGELFF | TGTGCCAGCGTGTTAGGGACCCAAGGGACCGGGGAGCTGTTTTTT | 15 | NA | TRBJ2-2 | NA | TRBV13
CASSLLGGGDNNEQFF | TGTGCCAGCAGTTTATTAGGCGGGGGGGATAACAATGAGCAGTTCTTC | 16 | once | TRBJ2-1 | TRBD2 | TRBV28
CASSYGQGIVKGYTF | TGTGCCAGCAGTTACGGACAGGGGATCGTTAAGGGCTACACCTTC | 15 | NA | TRBJ1-2 | TRBD1 | TRBV6-2/TRBV6-3
CASSSGGWAGQLYNEQFF | TGTGCCAGCAGTTCCGGGGGATGGGCGGGCCAACTTTACAATGAGCAGTTCTTC | 18 | NA | TRBJ2-1 | NA | TRBV12-3/TRBV12-4
CASSLPNRKTQYF | TGTGCCAGCAGCCTACCGAACAGGAAGACCCAGTACTTC | 13 | NA | TRBJ2-5 | NA | TRBV7-6
CASSWGQVESPLHF | TGTGCCAGCAGCTGGGGACAGGTTGAATCACCCCTCCACTTT | 14 | once | TRBJ1-6 | TRBD1 | TRBV5-5
CASSEKASVSYEQYF | TGTGCCAGCAGTGAAAAGGCTAGCGTCTCCTACGAGCAGTACTTC | 15 | NA | TRBJ2-7 | NA | TRBV2
CATSREDRGINEQFF | TGTGCCACCAGCAGAGAGGACAGAGGGATCAATGAGCAGTTCTTC | 15 | NA | TRBJ2-1 | NA | TRBV15
CASSPRTSGRLFETQYF | TGTGCCAGCAGCCCTCGGACTAGCGGGAGATTATTTGAGACCCAGTACTTC | 17 | few | TRBJ2-5 | TRBD2 | TRBV11-3
CASSWSRIDGYTF | TGCGCCAGCAGTTGGTCAAGGATAGATGGCTACACCTTC | 13 | NA | TRBJ1-2 | NA | TRBV10-1
CASSSPGMQRQPQHF | TGTGCCAGTAGTTCGCCAGGGATGCAGCGTCAGCCCCAGCATTTT | 15 | NA | TRBJ1-5 | NA | TRBV19
CASSSPYGLAGTDTQYF | TGTGCCAGCAGTTCGCCCTACGGGCTAGCGGGAACAGATACGCAGTATTTT | 17 | few | TRBJ2-3 | TRBD2 | TRBV28
CASSSNMNTEAFF | TGCGCCAGCAGCTCCAATATGAACACTGAAGCTTTCTTT | 13 | NA | TRBJ1-1 | NA | TRBV5-1
CASRYGVNTEAFF | TGTGCCAGCAGATATGGAGTGAACACTGAAGCTTTCTTT | 13 | NA | TRBJ1-1 | NA | TRBV6-5
CASSQVGDRKETQYF | TGTGCCAGCAGTCAAGTGGGAGATCGAAAAGAGACCCAGTACTTC | 15 | NA | TRBJ2-5 | NA | TRBV3-1
CASSTLTPRQFF | TGTGCCAGCAGTACCCTCACCCCCAGGCAGTTCTTC | 12 | NA | TRBJ2-1 | NA | TRBV12-3/TRBV12-4
CASSLDGTGNEQFF | TGTGCCAGCAGCTTGGATGGGACAGGCAATGAGCAGTTCTTC | 14 | NA | TRBJ2-1 | TRBD1 | TRBV5-6
CATSLWTGLYNEQFF | TGTGCCACCAGTCTTTGGACAGGCCTTTACAATGAGCAGTTCTTC | 15 | NA | TRBJ2-1 | TRBD1 | TRBV24-1
CASSEIRDNEQFF | TGTGCCAGCAGTGAAATCCGGGACAATGAGCAGTTCTTC | 13 | NA | TRBJ2-1 | NA | TRBV2
CASSLRPYEQYF | TGTGCCAGCAGCTTAAGGCCATACGAGCAGTACTTC | 12 | NA | TRBJ2-7 | NA | TRBV7-3
CASSQDWQGGDTQYF | TGTGCCAGCAGCCAAGATTGGCAGGGTGGCGATACGCAGTATTTT | 15 | NA | TRBJ2-3 | NA | TRBV4-2
CASSLGGVLGNQPQHF | TGTGCCAGCTCACTAGGCGGGGTTCTGGGCAATCAGCCCCAGCATTTT | 16 | NA | TRBJ1-5 | NA | TRBV18
CASSPGTGPDTQYF | TGTGCCAGCTCACCAGGGACCGGTCCAGATACGCAGTATTTT | 14 | NA | TRBJ2-3 | NA | TRBV18
CASTIERGNQPQHF | TGTGCCAGCACCATTGAGAGGGGGAATCAGCCCCAGCATTTT | 14 | NA | TRBJ1-5 | NA | TRBV13